The 18 T cell receptor beta chains below come from one sample, sequenced in a study of radiotherapy plus CTLA-4 blockade in lung cancer. Measured with immunoSEQ multiplex PCR; TCRdb has only the in-frame clones, and not every one. This sample has 50,000 or so clones; approximately 91% occur once, and the top ten carry less than 9.5%. This specimen consisted of peripheral blood, obtained from a patient treated with radiotherapy plus ipilimumab. The receptors were gathered from a human donor with non-small cell lung cancer whose response to radiotherapy plus ipilimumab could not be evaluated.

The V and J genes are TRBV5-1 and TRBJ1-3; the D gene is possibly TRBD1 (6 bases). CDR1 is SGHRS, CDR2 YFSETQ, per germline. The V and J ends lost 5 bases and 0 bases respectively, with 15 bases between them. The CDR3 runs 16 residues. This CDR3 is CASRSDSDFSGNTIYF. The CDR3 bases are TGCGCCAGCAGATCGGACAGCGACTTCTCTGGAAACACCATATATTTT.

This clone was counted only a few times. Here the CDR3 reads CASSQDGTGDTEAFF. The CDR3 DNA follows: TGCGCCAGCAGCCAAGACGGGACAGGGGACACTGAAGCTTTCTTT. This chain uses TRBV4-3 with TRBJ1-1; 10 nucleotides agree with TRBD1. This CDR3 contains 15 residues. Germline assignment: CDR1 LGHNA and CDR2 YSLEER. Trimming took 0 bases from V and 3 from J; bases not matched to a gene: 1.

The chain employs TRBV7-6 and TRBJ2-5; perhaps TRBD1 as D (5 bases). V was pared by 5 bases and J by 5 bases, with 18 bases between. The length of the CDR3 is 15 residues. Germline V CDR1 and CDR2: SGHVS, FNYEAQ. The DNA of the CDR3 is TGTGCCAGCAGCCCAGGGCGGTCAGTGAAGGAGACCCAGTACTTC. Its translation is CASSPGRSVKETQYF.

The rearrangement links TRBV1 to TRBJ2-3; the table gives TRBD2 as D, unverified against the DNA. TRBV1 is designated a pseudogene. CDR3 length: 18 amino acids. This CDR3 is CTSSQEGRAGEATDTQYF. CDR3 coding DNA: TGCACCAGCAGCCAAGAAGGACGAGCGGGGGAAGCCACAGATACGCAGTATTTT.

The chain uses TRBV7-2 and TRBJ1-2; D unresolved. V was trimmed by 2 bases and J by 4 bases, leaving 8 bases between them. The CDR3 spans 13 residues. Germline-derived CDR1 and CDR2 are SGHTA and FQGNSA. CDR3 protein: CASSLSQAYGYTF. DNA for the CDR3: TGTGCCAGCAGCTTATCCCAAGCCTATGGCTACACCTTC.

This chain connects TRBV19 to TRBJ2-1; maybe TRBD1 (5 bases). V was trimmed by 5 bases and J by 0 bases, leaving 14 bases between them. The CDR3 has 16 residues. The germline V gene has CDR1 LNHDA and CDR2 SQIVND (reference sequence). The CDR3 loop is CASSLTGSSSYNEQFF. The CDR3, as DNA: TGTGCCAGTAGTTTAACAGGTTCCAGCTCCTACAATGAGCAGTTCTTC.

This clone showed up just a few times. The chain has TRBV30 and TRBJ1-5; possibly TRBD1 for D (5 bases). The CDR3 runs 13 residues. Looked up from germline, CDR1 is GTSNPN and CDR2 is SVGIG (reference sequence). V was pared by 5 bases and J by 7 bases, with 15 bases between. In DNA form, the CDR3 reads TGTGCCTGGTCGCGCGGGGGACGGCAGCCCCAGCATTTT. Translated: CAWSRGGRQPQHF.

The CDR3 region has the DNA TGTGCCAGCAGCCCGGCCGGGGACAGTGGGTACGAGCAGTACTTC. Protein product: CASSPAGDSGYEQYF. The chain has TRBV5-5 and TRBJ2-7; 7 bases match TRBD1. Germline CDR1 reads SGHKS; CDR2 reads YYEKEE (reference sequence). The CDR3 consists of 15 residues. J was trimmed by 4 bases and V by 4 bases; bases with no gene match: 11.

This chain connects TRBV5-5 to TRBJ2-7; possibly TRBD1 for D (5 bases). The CDR3 sequence is 14 residues long. Germline V gives CDR1 SGHKS, CDR2 YYEKEE (reference sequence). V was clipped by 2 bases and J by 6 bases, with 15 bases between them. In DNA form, the CDR3 reads TGTGCCAGCAGCTTATGGGGCGCCTCAGGCGAGCAGTACTTC. Its protein is CASSLWGASGEQYF.

This chain joins TRBV19 and TRBJ2-4, with D perhaps TRBD2 (5 bases). V dropped 3 bases and J dropped 0 bases, with 12 bases sitting between them. The germline gives CDR1 LNHDA, CDR2 SQIVND (reference sequence). The CDR3 covers 16 residues. The CDR3 nucleotides read TGTGCCAGTAGTATTGGACTGGGCCTAGCCAAAAACATTCAGTACTTC. This gives the protein CASSIGLGLAKNIQYF. The full variable domain, completed using reference TRBV19 and TRBJ2-4, is DGGITQSPKYLFRKEGQNVTLSCEQNLNHDAMYWYRQDPGQGLRLIYYSQIVNDFQKGDIAEGYSVSREKKESFPLTVTSAQKNPTAFYLCASSIGLGLAKNIQYFGAGTRLSVL.

V is TRBV19 and J is TRBJ2-2, with 13 positions matching TRBD2. CDR1 and CDR2 from the germline V gene are LNHDA and SQIVND (reference sequence). CDR3 length: 18 residues. Trimming cost V 1 base and J 2 bases; bases outside gene matches: 4. The CDR3, as DNA: TGTGCCAGTAGTATAGGACTAGCGGGGGGCTTTAACACCGGGGAGCTGTTTTTT. Residues: CASSIGLAGGFNTGELFF.

The DNA for the CDR3 is TGTGCCAGTAGTAGGGGCGGACAGGGAGGAGGTGAAGCTTTCTTT. It codes for CASSRGGQGGGEAFF. The V call is TRBV19, the J call TRBJ1-1, with TRBD1 identical over 8 bases. Losses at the gene ends were 4 bases for V and 7 bases for J; bases not matched to a gene: 11. The germline CDR1 and CDR2 sequences are LNHDA and SQIVND (reference sequence). This CDR3 contains 15 residues.

This clone appeared a single time. The chain combines TRBV7-7 with TRBJ1-5, with 7 bases identical to TRBD1. With V trimmed by 6 bases and J by 6 bases, 11 bases remained unmatched. Germline CDR1 SSHAT, CDR2 FNYEAQ (reference sequence). This CDR3 contains 15 residues. The CDR3 spells CASSSGQPMRQPQHF. CDR3 nucleotides: TGTGCCAGCAGTTCGGGACAGCCCATGCGTCAGCCCCAGCATTTT. Combining the CDR3 with reference TRBV7-7 and TRBJ1-5 gives the whole variable domain GAGVSQSPRYKVTKRGQDVTLRCDPISSHATLYWYQQALGQGPEFLTYFNYEAQPDKSGLPSDRFSAERPEGSISTLTIQRTEQRDSAMYRCASSSGQPMRQPQHFGDGTRLSIL.

The chain recombines TRBV6-1 with TRBJ2-7, with 10 bases aligning to TRBD1. V shed 6 bases, J shed 5 bases, and the junction held 10 bases outside the gene matches. This CDR3 comprises 15 residues. CDR1 and CDR2 (germline): MNHNS, SASEGT. The DNA of the CDR3 is TGTGCCAGCAGGGCCCCGACAGGGGGCCACCACGAGCAGTACTTC. Protein: CASRAPTGGHHEQYF.

The chain has TRBV5-8 and TRBJ2-3; D is unresolved. V gave up 4 bases and J gave up 3 bases, with 6 bases separating them. Germline CDR1 reads SGHTS; CDR2 reads YDEGEE. CDR3 length equals 12 residues. The CDR3 DNA reads as TGTGCCAGCAGCCCCTCTACAGATACGCAGTATTTT. It specifies CASSPSTDTQYF.

This clone has only one observation. The chain joins TRBV10-3 to TRBJ2-7, with 8 bases fitting TRBD1. The V and J ends lost 0 bases and 2 bases, in that order; junction bases with no gene match: 3. Germline V gene sequence: CDR1 ENHRY, CDR2 SYGVKD. This CDR3 has 15 amino acids. The CDR3 loop reads CAISESGTGPYEQYF. In nucleotides, the CDR3 is TGTGCCATCAGTGAGTCAGGGACAGGTCCCTACGAGCAGTACTTC.

This rearrangement joins TRBV19 to TRBJ1-4; 9 positions match TRBD1. CDR1 is LNHDA and CDR2 is SQIVND in the germline V gene (reference sequence). Unmatched junction bases numbered 10, after V lost 3 bases and J lost 8 bases. The CDR3 is 16 amino acids. Here the CDR3 reads CASSIRDRVKPEKLFF. CDR3 DNA sequence: TGTGCCAGTAGTATCCGGGACAGGGTGAAGCCCGAAAAACTGTTTTTT.

This clone came up a few times. The chain is built from TRBV7-2 and TRBJ2-7; D is possibly TRBD1 (6 bases). Between the trimmed V and J ends, which lost 4 bases and 6 bases, there was a span of 19 bases. This CDR3 has 15 amino acids. Germline assignment: CDR1 SGHTA and CDR2 FQGNSA. CDR3 sequence reads: CASSSQRGFFREQYF. CDR3 nucleotides: TGTGCCAGCAGCTCTCAGAGGGGGTTTTTTCGCGAGCAGTACTTC. The variable domain in full, completed from reference TRBV7-2 and TRBJ2-7, reads GAGVSQSPSNKVTEKGKDVELRCDPISGHTALYWYRQSLGQGLEFLIYFQGNSAPDKSGLPSDRFSAERTGGSVSTLTIQRTQQEDSAVYLCASSSQRGFFREQYFGPGTRLTVT.